This is a list of T cell receptor beta chains from one sample in a study of shared clonotypes between healthy human individuals. Method: immunoSEQ multiplex PCR; TCRdb's copy keeps in-frame clones and lacks some. Among around 1.5 million clones listed, 95% to 99% were seen once. The specimen was naive CD4+ T cells sorted from blood. The receptors come from a man aged 25 to 40 in good health. Each CDR3 is given with its conserved first and last residue. A D gene is named only where the DNA matches it firmly. Clone size is stated in some rows and not others, as once, few, many or a class when expanded.

D: TRBD1
V: TRBV15
size: NA
J: TRBJ1-2
DNA: TGTGCCACCAGCCCAGATACTCCGGGACAGGGTCAGATGGCCTATGGCTACACCTTC
CDR3: CATSPDTPGQGQMAYGYTF

D: TRBD1
V: TRBV4-1
size: NA
J: TRBJ1-5
DNA: TGCGCCAGCAGCCAGGCCACAGGGGAAGATAGCAATCAGCCCCAGCATTTT
CDR3: CASSQATGEDSNQPQHF

D: TRBD2
V: TRBV28
size: few
J: TRBJ2-3
DNA: TGTGCCAGCAGTTTTGCGGGGGTCAGCACAGATACGCAGTATTTT
CDR3: CASSFAGVSTDTQYF

D: NA
V: TRBV9
size: NA
J: TRBJ2-1
DNA: TGTGCCAGCAGCGGGGAAGATGAGCAGTTCTTC
CDR3: CASSGEDEQFF

D: NA
V: TRBV4-2
size: NA
J: TRBJ2-7
DNA: TGTGCCAGCAGCCTAGCGGCCTTAGGATACGAGCAGTACTTC
CDR3: CASSLAALGYEQYF

D: NA
V: TRBV5-1
size: NA
J: TRBJ1-2
DNA: TGCGCCCCCCCAAACCGTCGGGGGGCCTACTATGGCTACACCTTC
CDR3: CAPPNRRGAYYGYTF

D: NA
V: TRBV6-5
size: NA
J: TRBJ2-3
DNA: TGTGCCAGCAGTTACCCCTCCGGGAGAAACTCAGATACGCAGTATTTT
CDR3: CASSYPSGRNSDTQYF

D: NA
V: TRBV5-8
size: NA
J: TRBJ1-2
DNA: TGTGCCAGCAGCTCATGGGGTGGCTACACCTTC
CDR3: CASSSWGGYTF

D: TRBD1
V: TRBV11-1
size: once
J: TRBJ2-5
DNA: TGTGCCAGCAGCAAGGGACAGGGTCAAGAGACCCAGTACTTC
CDR3: CASSKGQGQETQYF

D: NA
V: TRBV10-2
size: NA
J: TRBJ2-2
DNA: TGCGCCAGCAGTGAGACAGGGCTCGGAACCGGGGAGCTGTTTTTT
CDR3: CASSETGLGTGELFF

D: NA
V: TRBV28
size: NA
J: TRBJ2-3
DNA: TGTGCCAGCACCGAGCGGAGGGCCGGAGATACGCAGTATTTT
CDR3: CASTERRAGDTQYF

D: NA
V: TRBV27
size: NA
J: TRBJ2-5
DNA: TGTGCCATCCCCAGACACGGACAGAGGATGTTAACTGAAGAGACCCAGTACTTC
CDR3: CAIPRHGQRMLTEETQYF

D: TRBD2
V: TRBV29-1
size: NA
J: TRBJ2-1
DNA: TGCAGCGTTGAAGGAATGTTAGCGGGGGAGTCCTACAATGAGCAGTTCTTC
CDR3: CSVEGMLAGESYNEQFF

D: NA
V: TRBV7-8
size: NA
J: TRBJ1-1
DNA: TGTGCCAGCAGCATAGCAAGGGGGACTGAAGCTTTCTTT
CDR3: CASSIARGTEAFF

D: NA
V: TRBV28
size: NA
J: TRBJ1-2
DNA: TGTGCCAGCACCGCGGAAGGGAATGGCTACACCTTC
CDR3: CASTAEGNGYTF

D: NA
V: TRBV10-1
size: NA
J: TRBJ2-1
DNA: TGCGCCAGCAGTGGAGGGAACAATGAGCAGTTCTTC
CDR3: CASSGGNNEQFF

D: TRBD2
V: TRBV9
size: NA
J: TRBJ2-7
DNA: TGTGCCAGCAGTAGAAGGGAATTGGCGGGAGGCACTTACTCCGAGCAGTACTTC
CDR3: CASSRRELAGGTYSEQYF

D: NA
V: TRBV9
size: NA
J: TRBJ2-5
DNA: TGTGCCAGCAGCCCCCACTCCGGGGCGTTAGGGACCACAAGAGAGACCCAGTACTTC
CDR3: CASSPHSGALGTTRETQYF

D: NA
V: TRBV7-6
size: NA
J: TRBJ1-4
DNA: TGTGCCAGCAGCTTAGCGGGTCTGAATGAAAAACTGTTTTTT
CDR3: CASSLAGLNEKLFF

D: TRBD1
V: TRBV19
size: NA
J: TRBJ1-2
DNA: TGTGCCAGTAGTAGGGACAGCCTTAACTATGGCTACACCTTC
CDR3: CASSRDSLNYGYTF

D: TRBD2
V: TRBV28
size: NA
J: TRBJ2-7
DNA: TGTGCCAGCAGTTCCGCTAGCGGGGGAAGCTACGAGCAGTACTTC
CDR3: CASSSASGGSYEQYF

D: NA
V: TRBV10-3
size: once
J: TRBJ2-7
DNA: TGTGCCATCAGTGAGCCGGGAAGCGTAGCCTACGAGCAGTACTTC
CDR3: CAISEPGSVAYEQYF

D: NA
V: TRBV5-1
size: NA
J: TRBJ2-5
DNA: TGCGCCAGCAGCCACGGGACGGCCTTCGATGAGACCCAGTACTTC
CDR3: CASSHGTAFDETQYF

D: TRBD1
V: TRBV5-1
size: NA
J: TRBJ2-3
DNA: TGCGCCAGCAGCTTACAGGACAGGGCGAGCACAGATACGCAGTATTTT
CDR3: CASSLQDRASTDTQYF

D: TRBD1
V: TRBV5-1
size: NA
J: TRBJ2-3
DNA: TGCGCCAGCAGCCCCAGGGGGGATACGCAGTATTTT
CDR3: CASSPRGDTQYF

D: NA
V: TRBV6-1
size: NA
J: TRBJ1-3
DNA: TGTGCCAGCAGTGATGAGGCTTACTCCGGAAACACCATATATTTT
CDR3: CASSDEAYSGNTIYF

D: TRBD2
V: TRBV27
size: NA
J: TRBJ2-7
DNA: TGTGCCAGCAGTCGTTCGGGACTAGCGGGGAACTACGAGCAGTACTTC
CDR3: CASSRSGLAGNYEQYF

D: NA
V: TRBV11-2
size: NA
J: TRBJ2-2
DNA: TGTGCCAGCAGCTTATTTCTTCGTCGGGGACTCTCGAACACCGGGGAGCTGTTTTTT
CDR3: CASSLFLRRGLSNTGELFF

D: NA
V: TRBV18
size: NA
J: TRBJ2-3
DNA: TGTGCCAGCTCCCCGGGGTCTAGCACAGATACGCAGTATTTT
CDR3: CASSPGSSTDTQYF

D: TRBD2
V: TRBV29-1
size: NA
J: TRBJ2-3
DNA: TGCAGCGTTGGAGCGGGAACAACAGATACGCAGTATTTT
CDR3: CSVGAGTTDTQYF

D: NA
V: TRBV5-4
size: NA
J: TRBJ2-5
DNA: TGTGCCAGCAGCCCCGACGCGACCTACGGGGAGACCCAGTACTTC
CDR3: CASSPDATYGETQYF

D: NA
V: TRBV9
size: NA
J: TRBJ1-2
DNA: TGTGCCAGCAGCGGCCGAACGCCAAGTGGCTACACCTTC
CDR3: CASSGRTPSGYTF

D: NA
V: TRBV15
size: NA
J: TRBJ2-5
DNA: TGTGCCACCAGCAGGTACTACCAAGAGACCCAGTACTTC
CDR3: CATSRYYQETQYF

D: NA
V: TRBV9
size: NA
J: TRBJ1-5
DNA: TGTGCCAGCAGCGTACGGGAGAATCAGCCCCAGCATTTT
CDR3: CASSVRENQPQHF

D: NA
V: TRBV18
size: NA
J: TRBJ2-7
DNA: TGTGCCAGCTCACCACGGGGGTACGAGCAGTACTTC
CDR3: CASSPRGYEQYF

D: NA
V: TRBV11-2
size: NA
J: TRBJ2-1
DNA: TGTGCCAGCAGTCACAGGGAACGGGTCTCCAATGAGCAGTTCTTC
CDR3: CASSHRERVSNEQFF

D: NA
V: TRBV7-9
size: NA
J: TRBJ2-4
DNA: TGTGCCAGCAGCTATCTACAGGGTGCCAAAAACATTCAGTACTTC
CDR3: CASSYLQGAKNIQYF

D: NA
V: TRBV6-6
size: NA
J: TRBJ2-1
DNA: TGTGCCAGCAGTCCTCAGGGCTCCTACAATGAGCAGTTCTTC
CDR3: CASSPQGSYNEQFF

D: NA
V: TRBV18
size: NA
J: TRBJ1-2
DNA: TGTGCCAGCTCACCATCGGGGAGGGACGGCTACACCTTC
CDR3: CASSPSGRDGYTF

D: TRBD2
V: TRBV6-1
size: NA
J: TRBJ2-1
DNA: TGTGCCAGCGGTGGACAGGTTTCTAGCGGGAGGTACAATGAGCAGTTCTTC
CDR3: CASGGQVSSGRYNEQFF

D: NA
V: TRBV14
size: NA
J: TRBJ2-7
DNA: TGTGCCAGCAGCCAGGGAGGCATCTCCTACGAGCAGTACTTC
CDR3: CASSQGGISYEQYF

D: NA
V: TRBV7-9
size: NA
J: TRBJ1-1
DNA: TGTGCCAGCAGCTTCGGGCTCAGCTTGAACACTGAAGCTTTCTTT
CDR3: CASSFGLSLNTEAFF

D: NA
V: TRBV29-1
size: once
J: TRBJ2-7
DNA: TGCAGCGTTGAAGATAAGGGGCCCTTCCTGGTGGGAGAGCAGTACTTC
CDR3: CSVEDKGPFLVGEQYF

D: NA
V: TRBV28
size: NA
J: TRBJ1-1
DNA: TGTGCCAGCAGGGTCGACAGGAGGCTCCTGAACACTGAAGCTTTCTTT
CDR3: CASRVDRRLLNTEAFF

D: TRBD2
V: TRBV27
size: NA
J: TRBJ2-4
DNA: TGTGCCAGCAGTCCAGGGACTAGCGGGAGGGTAAAAAACATTCAGTACTTC
CDR3: CASSPGTSGRVKNIQYF

D: NA
V: TRBV2
size: NA
J: TRBJ2-7
DNA: TGTGCCAGCAGTGAAGGGACATACTCCTACGAGCAGTACTTC
CDR3: CASSEGTYSYEQYF

D: TRBD2
V: TRBV5-4
size: NA
J: TRBJ2-3
DNA: TGTGCCAGCTCGACTAGCGGGACCGCAGATACGCAGTATTTT
CDR3: CASSTSGTADTQYF